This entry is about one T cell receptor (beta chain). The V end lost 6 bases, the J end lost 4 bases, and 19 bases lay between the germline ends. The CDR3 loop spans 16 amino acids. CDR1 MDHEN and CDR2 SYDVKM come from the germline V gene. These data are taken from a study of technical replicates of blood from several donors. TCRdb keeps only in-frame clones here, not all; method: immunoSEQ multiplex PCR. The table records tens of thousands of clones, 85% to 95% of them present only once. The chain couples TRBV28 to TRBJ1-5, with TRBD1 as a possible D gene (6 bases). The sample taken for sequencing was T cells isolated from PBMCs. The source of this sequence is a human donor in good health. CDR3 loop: CASSQGDWGRNQPQHF. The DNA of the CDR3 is TGTGCCAGCAGCCAAGGAGACTGGGGGCGAAATCAGCCCCAGCATTTT.